The present TCR beta chain was sequenced within a study of Ad26.COV2.S vaccination and SARS-CoV-2 variants. Study details: Once, or twice with 56 days between doses, Ad26.COV2.S was given intramuscularly. General study points: Marked by substantial breadth, spike-specific CD8+ and CD4+ T cell responses were reportedly seen after vaccination. Overall T cell responses may have been underestimated by the analyses of TCR breadth and depth.

As to this clone: Its antigen remains unknown.

Treatment: roughly 19 received Ad26.COV2.S at low or high dose, single or two shots; 5 received placebo; per-sample allocation not given. Specimen acquisition occurred on day 63 following the initial vaccine or placebo injection. The CDR3 sequence is 13 residues long. J was trimmed by 4 bases and V by 7 bases; bases with no gene match: 7. The table came from immunoSEQ multiplex PCR; TCRdb's copy has only in-frame clones and leaves some out. Of approximately 450,000 clones listed, 90% are singletons. This chain links TRBV12-3 or TRBV12-4 with TRBJ2-7; 7 bases line up with TRBD1. This sequence was found in a person aged 18-60 years who received the Ad26.COV2.S COVID-19 vaccine or a placebo. The sample consisted of peripheral blood, taken in a trial of Ad26.COV2.S vaccine versus placebo. CDR3 DNA: TGTGCCAGCAACCCGACAGGGTCATACGAGCAGTACTTC. Its protein is CASNPTGSYEQYF.